This TCR beta chain was found in a study of beta chain features in type 1 diabetes. Whole-study results and caveats: Shorter TCRB CDR3s, moderately but significantly so, were found in Type 1 diabetes patients in all four CD4+ subsets. A pattern of fewer insertions and more deletions at VDJ junctions was seen in type 1 diabetes patients. Possible PCR preference for shorter templates applied equally to patients and controls.

Germline CDR1 is SGHRS and CDR2 is YFSETQ. V lost 5 bases to trimming and J lost 4 bases; unmatched junction nucleotides: 7. This CDR3 spans 14 amino acids. This clone has a handful of counts. The antigen remains undetermined. Expressed TCRB transcripts got sequenced, as all isolated RNA was reverse transcribed. Here immunoSEQ multiplex PCR was the method, and the copy in TCRdb shows in-frame clones only, minus some. Here the sample spans about 130,000 clones, 9% being singletons. Sorted populations all had greater than 95% purity. The chain combines TRBV5-1 with TRBJ2-5, with 8 bases fitting TRBD1. The sequence was obtained from a man aged 30 to 45 with type 1 diabetes. Sequenced input: central memory CD4+ T cells from blood. This CDR3 reads CASSFQGALETQYF. Here the CDR3 DNA reads TGCGCCAGCAGTTTCCAGGGGGCATTAGAGACCCAGTACTTC.